Each of the 20 T cell receptor beta chains below was sequenced from the same sample in a study of PD-L1 blockade in urothelial cancer. Clones were read by immunoSEQ multiplex PCR, and TCRdb kept only the in-frame ones, dropping some. The data hold about 24,000 clones, with around 88% observed a single time. Sequenced material: PBMCs, taken around atezolizumab (anti-PD-L1) treatment. These receptors came from a man aged 45-65 years with urothelial cancer.

The V and J genes are TRBV14 and TRBJ2-1; possibly TRBD2 for D (6 bases). The length of the CDR3 is 16 residues. Trimming removed 2 bases at V and 1 base at J, with 12 bases between. CDR1 SGHDN and CDR2 FVKESK come from the germline V gene. CDR3 nucleotides: TGTGCCAGCAGCCAATTGGGACTTGGGTCCTACAATGAGCAGTTCTTC. Residues: CASSQLGLGSYNEQFF.

The chain recombines TRBV18 with TRBJ2-3; 16 positions match TRBD2. The germline V gene has CDR1 KGHSH and CDR2 LQKENI. V shed 3 bases and J 4 bases; nucleotides not matched to a gene: 1. The CDR3 is 16 residues long. CDR3 residues: CASSPGLAGGPDTQYF. The CDR3 region has the DNA TGTGCCAGCTCACCGGGACTAGCGGGAGGGCCAGATACGCAGTATTTT.

The genes are TRBV11-3 and TRBJ2-7; D is uncertain. With 0 bases removed from V and 6 bases from J, the gap between germline ends came to 9 bases. This CDR3 spans 13 amino acids. Per the germline V gene, CDR1 is SGHNT and CDR2 is YENEEA. Here the CDR3 reads CASSLDQVGEQYF. CDR3 nucleotide sequence: TGTGCCAGCAGCTTAGATCAGGTGGGCGAGCAGTACTTC.

This chain uses TRBV19 with TRBJ1-5; D may be TRBD1 (5 bases). CDR1 and CDR2 (germline): LNHDA, SQIVND (reference sequence). V was clipped by 0 bases and J by 6 bases, with 15 bases between them. This CDR3 comprises 16 residues. CDR3 sequence (DNA): TGTGCCAGTAGTATAGATTTGGCAGGCGGGGCTCAGCCCCAGCATTTT. Translated, it gives CASSIDLAGGAQPQHF.

The rearrangement links TRBV28 to TRBJ2-7; TRBD2 is a possible D gene (6 bases). The CDR3 totals 14 residues. Between the trimmed V and J ends, which lost 3 bases and 2 bases, there was a span of 11 bases. Germline V gives CDR1 MDHEN, CDR2 SYDVKM. Here the CDR3 reads CASSFGGLTYEQYF. CDR3 bases: TGTGCCAGCAGTTTCGGGGGTCTTACCTACGAGCAGTACTTC.

This chain connects TRBV9 to TRBJ2-1; TRBD2 agrees at 8 bases. J was trimmed by 7 bases and V by 0 bases; bases with no gene match: 6. The CDR3 length is 15 residues. From germline, CDR1 is SGDLS and CDR2 YYNGEE. As DNA, the CDR3 is TGTGCCAGCAGCGTAGACGGGAGGGCCGGAAATGAGCAGTTCTTC. As protein: CASSVDGRAGNEQFF.

This clone was counted a few times. V usage is TRBV5-3 and J usage is TRBJ2-5; TRBD1 matches at 7 bases. Being an ORF, TRBV5-3 has a function that is uncertain. The CDR3 loop spans 13 amino acids. V trimming: 4 bases; J trimming: 5 bases; junction bases outside the gene matches: 5. CDR3 bases: TGTGCCAGAAGCGTAGACAGGGAGGAGACCCAGTACTTC. Translating gives CARSVDREETQYF.

V gene TRBV30 combines with J gene TRBJ1-1; the D gene is possibly TRBD1 (6 bases). CDR1 GTSNPN and CDR2 SVGIG come from the germline V gene (reference sequence). This CDR3 has 15 amino acids. The CDR3 spells CAYRVRRKANTEAFF. The CDR3 nucleotides are TGTGCTTACAGGGTAAGGCGTAAGGCGAACACTGAAGCTTTCTTT.

This chain joins TRBV11-3 and TRBJ2-1; D may be TRBD2 (5 bases). V lost 5 bases to trimming and J lost 8 bases, with 16 bases between them. This CDR3 is built from 14 residues. Germline assignment: CDR1 SGHNT and CDR2 YENEEA. The CDR3 sequence: CASSPTDYSHEQFF. The CDR3 DNA reads as TGTGCCAGCAGCCCCACAGACTATTCCCATGAGCAGTTCTTC.

The chain couples TRBV29-1 to TRBJ2-7; 7 positions agree with TRBD2. Germline CDR1 and CDR2: SQVTM and ANQGSEA. With V trimmed by 4 bases and J by 3 bases, 24 bases remained unmatched. The CDR3 consists of 19 residues. CDR3 nucleotide sequence: TGCAGCGTTGGGGCCCCGGCTACGGGAGGTCCCTCCCTAAACTACGAGCAGTACTTC. Protein sequence: CSVGAPATGGPSLNYEQYF.

The chain joins TRBV18 to TRBJ1-1; TRBD1 is a possible D gene (5 bases). Deletions cut 3 bases from V and 5 bases from J, with 13 bases between. Germline V gene data show CDR1 as KGHSH and CDR2 as LQKENI. The CDR3 is made up of 14 amino acids. The CDR3 bases are TGTGCCAGCTCACCGAGCGGGGCCGGGACTGAAGCTTTCTTT. Its protein is CASSPSGAGTEAFF. Drawing the rest from reference TRBV18 and TRBJ1-1, the complete variable domain is NAGVMQNPRHLVRRRGQEARLRCSPMKGHSHVYWYRQLPEEGLKFMVYLQKENIIDESGMPKERFSAEFPKEGPSILRIQQVVRGDSAAYFCASSPSGAGTEAFFGQGTRLTVV.

This chain joins TRBV2 and TRBJ2-1; TRBD2 matches at 11 bases. Germline V CDR1 and CDR2: SNHLY, FYNNEI. The CDR3 contains 11 residues. The V gene end was trimmed by 11 bases and the J gene end by 11 bases; junction bases not matched to a gene: 5. This CDR3 reads CARGTSGKQFF. The CDR3 nucleotides read TGTGCCCGAGGGACTAGCGGAAAGCAGTTCTTC.

The CDR3 nucleotides are TGTGCCAGCTCTTCGTCGGGGACTGGAAACACCATATATTTT. This codes for CASSSSGTGNTIYF. V gene TRBV6-5 combines with J gene TRBJ1-3, with D unresolved. Germline CDR1 reads MNHEY; CDR2 reads SVGAGI. The CDR3 loop spans 14 amino acids. V was cut by 8 bases and J by 2 bases, with 13 bases left in between.

This clone was picked up one time. The chain combines TRBV13 with TRBJ2-3; 7 bases align to TRBD2. The CDR3 contains 15 residues. The V and J ends lost 1 base and 4 bases, in that order; junction bases with no gene match: 5. CDR1 is PRHDT and CDR2 is FYEKMQ in the germline V gene (reference sequence). CDR3 sequence (DNA): TGTGCCAGCAGCTTAGAAGAGGGAGGGCCAGATACGCAGTATTTT. Protein sequence: CASSLEEGGPDTQYF.

V is TRBV7-9 and J is TRBJ1-4; 8 positions agree with TRBD1. CDR3 length: 13 residues. Germline V gives CDR1 SEHNR, CDR2 FQNEAQ (reference sequence). J lost 3 bases, V lost 11 bases, and 5 bases had no gene match. CDR3 coding DNA: TGTGCCGGACGACAGGGGCCTAATGAAAAACTGTTTTTT. Residues: CAGRQGPNEKLFF.

The chain is built from TRBV5-4 and TRBJ2-1; 7 nucleotides match TRBD2. From germline, CDR1 is SGHNT and CDR2 YYREEE (reference sequence). This CDR3 spans 16 amino acids. V shed 3 bases and J 8 bases; nucleotides not matched to a gene: 14. This CDR3 reads CASSYVGLVAGDEQFF. CDR3 nucleotides: TGTGCCAGCAGCTACGTCGGACTAGTCGCGGGCGATGAGCAGTTCTTC.

The V gene is TRBV27, the J gene TRBJ1-2; 7 bases map to TRBD1. This CDR3 contains 14 residues. Germline lookup yields CDR1 MNHEY and CDR2 SMNVEV (reference sequence). Germline trimming cut 5 bases from V and 4 bases from J; bases unmatched to any gene: 7. DNA of the CDR3: TGTGCCAGCAGTCTACAGGGGAACCCCTATGGCTACACCTTC. Amino acid sequence: CASSLQGNPYGYTF.

The genes are TRBV7-9 and TRBJ2-7; 10 nucleotides agree with TRBD1. The CDR3 runs to 15 residues. With 3 bases clipped from V and 5 bases from J, the junction kept 7 bases outside the gene matches. Germline lookup yields CDR1 SEHNR and CDR2 FQNEAQ (reference sequence). As DNA, the CDR3 is TGTGCCAGCAGCTTTAGGACAGGGGGACGCGACGAGCAGTACTTC. Protein product: CASSFRTGGRDEQYF.

The V call is TRBV7-9, the J call TRBJ1-4; D is possibly TRBD1 (5 bases). The V gene's germline CDR1 is SEHNR and CDR2 FQNEAQ (reference sequence). V shed 1 base and J shed 0 bases, with 12 bases lying between them. The CDR3 consists of 17 residues. CDR3 loop: CASSLEMWTSTNEKLFF. For the CDR3, the DNA is TGTGCCAGCAGCTTAGAGATGTGGACATCAACTAATGAAAAACTGTTTTTT.

The chain uses TRBV10-3 and TRBJ2-3, with TRBD1 identical over 9 bases. CDR3 length: 16 amino acids. CDR1 is ENHRY, CDR2 SYGVKD, per germline. Unmatched junction bases numbered 4, after V lost 3 bases and J lost 0 bases. The CDR3 sequence: CAISDRDRESTDTQYF. The CDR3 region has the DNA TGTGCCATCAGTGACAGGGACAGGGAGAGCACAGATACGCAGTATTTT.